One sample yielded the 23 T cell receptor beta chains listed below, sequenced in a study of siplizumab effects on memory and regulatory T cells. Produced via immunoSEQ multiplex PCR; TCRdb's table is partial and in-frame only. The data show about 100,000 clones, with around 92% seen just once and 0.55% to 0.85% held by the top ten. The sequencing sample was made of Tregs sorted from blood. The receptors were sampled from a human donor in good health.

This chain joins TRBV27 and TRBJ1-5, with D possibly matching TRBD1 (6 bases). From germline, CDR1 is MNHEY and CDR2 SMNVEV (reference sequence). This CDR3 spans 12 amino acids. V gave up 9 bases and J gave up 6 bases, with 12 bases separating them. In DNA, the CDR3 is TGTGCCAGTAGGGGGAACGGTCAGCCCCAGCATTTT. Its protein product is CASRGNGQPQHF.

This clone was detected a few times. This rearrangement joins TRBV6-5 to TRBJ1-1, with no clear D. There are 12 residues in the CDR3. Trimming cost V 0 bases and J 10 bases, with 9 bases left between them. Germline assignment: CDR1 MNHEY and CDR2 SVGAGI. DNA for the CDR3: TGTGCCAGCAGTTACTCGGGCAAAGCAGCTTTCTTT. Its translation: CASSYSGKAAFF.

This clone has a handful of counts. The chain recombines TRBV4-2 with TRBJ1-5; TRBD1 agrees at 7 bases. This CDR3 spans 16 amino acids. Germline CDR1 LGHNA, CDR2 YNFKEQ. Unmatched junction bases numbered 10, after V lost 2 bases and J lost 6 bases. CDR3 sequence (DNA): TGTGCCAGCAGCCAAAATGGACAGGCGTCCGGTCAGCCCCAGCATTTT. This translates into CASSQNGQASGQPQHF.

The rearrangement joins TRBV6-6 to TRBJ2-7; D not resolved. The V gene's germline CDR1 is MNHNY and CDR2 SVGAGI (reference sequence). V dropped 10 bases and J dropped 0 bases, with 16 bases sitting between them. CDR3 length: 14 amino acids. This chain's CDR3 is CATLVDPSSYEQYF. CDR3 sequence (DNA): TGTGCCACCCTAGTTGACCCCAGCTCCTACGAGCAGTACTTC.

The J gene is TRBJ2-5, the V gene TRBV29-1, with 12 bases lining up with TRBD2. The CDR3 runs to 15 residues. CDR1 SQVTM and CDR2 ANQGSEA come from the germline V gene. The V segment lost 4 bases and the J segment 5 bases; nucleotides outside the gene matches: 8. The CDR3 nucleotides are TGCAGCGTTGGAGGCGGGACTAGCGGGTTTGAGACCCAGTACTTC. Encoded protein: CSVGGGTSGFETQYF.

The chain combines TRBV7-8 with TRBJ2-3; 13 bases map to TRBD2. CDR3 length: 17 amino acids. Germline CDR1 reads SGHVS; CDR2 reads FQNEAQ. V trimming: 2 bases; J trimming: 3 bases; junction bases outside the gene matches: 5. The CDR3 here is CASSLRSGLAGTDTQYF. The CDR3 DNA is TGTGCCAGCAGCTTAAGATCGGGACTAGCGGGAACAGATACGCAGTATTTT.

The chain combines TRBV18 with TRBJ1-1; D gene uncertain. The V gene's germline CDR1 is KGHSH and CDR2 LQKENI. The CDR3 length is 13 residues. The V end lost 5 bases, the J end lost 2 bases, and 9 bases lay between the germline ends. This chain's CDR3 is CASSSNANTEAFF. CDR3 nucleotide sequence: TGTGCCAGCTCATCCAATGCAAACACTGAAGCTTTCTTT.

The genes are TRBV27 and TRBJ2-1; D may correspond to TRBD1 or TRBD2 (5 bases each). The CDR3 is made up of 14 amino acids. The V gene lost 6 bases and the J gene lost 6 bases, with 15 bases spanning the gap. Germline V gives CDR1 MNHEY, CDR2 SMNVEV (reference sequence). The CDR3: CASSRGALGNEQFF. DNA for the CDR3: TGTGCCAGCAGCCGGGGCGCCCTCGGCAATGAGCAGTTCTTC.

V and J are TRBV5-6 and TRBJ2-6; D ambiguous. The germline gives CDR1 SGHDT, CDR2 YYEEEE. The CDR3 spans 15 residues. Trimming left V 0 bases short and J 3 bases short, with 7 bases between. CDR3 residues: CASSLGTGGANVLTF. The CDR3 DNA follows: TGTGCCAGCAGCTTGGGGACCGGTGGGGCCAACGTCCTGACTTTC. The full variable domain, rest sourced from reference TRBV5-6 and TRBJ2-6, is DAGVTQSPTHLIKTRGQQVTLRCSPKSGHDTVSWYQQALGQGPQFIFQYYEEEERQRGNFPDRFSGHQFPNYSSELNVNALLLGDSALYLCASSLGTGGANVLTFGAGSRLTVL.

This clone has just one count. V and J are TRBV5-1 and TRBJ1-2; no firm D call. The germline V gene encodes CDR1 SGHRS and CDR2 YFSETQ. This CDR3 has 13 amino acids. The ends were cut back, 0 bases at V and 1 base at J, with 4 bases in the middle. DNA for the CDR3: TGCGCCAGCAGCTTGGATAGTAACTATGGCTACACCTTC. This codes for CASSLDSNYGYTF.

The V gene is TRBV27, the J gene TRBJ1-5, with TRBD1 identical over 7 bases. There are 15 residues in the CDR3. The ends lost 6 bases at V and 1 base at J; junction bases unmatched: 6. Germline V CDR1 and CDR2: MNHEY, SMNVEV (reference sequence). The CDR3: CASSRQGPSNQPQHF. The CDR3 nucleotides read TGTGCCAGCAGCAGACAGGGCCCCAGCAATCAGCCCCAGCATTTT.

CDR3 in DNA: TGTGCCAGCAGTTTAACAGGGATCCCCGGGGAGCTGTTTTTT. It yields the protein CASSLTGIPGELFF. The chain links TRBV27 to TRBJ2-2; tentatively, D is TRBD1 (6 bases). Trimming removed 2 bases at V and 6 bases at J, with 10 bases between. The CDR3 extends over 14 amino acids. Germline values: CDR1 MNHEY, CDR2 SMNVEV (reference sequence).

This clone has a single count. The chain carries TRBV7-8 and TRBJ1-4; 7 bases align to TRBD1. The germline CDR1 and CDR2 sequences are SGHVS and FQNEAQ. V was clipped by 3 bases and J by 7 bases; unmatched bases: 5. CDR3 size: 14 residues. In DNA form, the CDR3 reads TGTGCCAGCAGCTTGCGGACAGGCGCTGAAAAACTGTTTTTT. It encodes CASSLRTGAEKLFF.

The chain employs TRBV5-8 and TRBJ2-3; weak D call: TRBD1 (6 bases). Germline V gene sequence: CDR1 SGHTS, CDR2 YDEGEE. V was shortened by 1 base and J by 1 base, with 13 bases between the two germline ends. The CDR3 contains 16 residues. The CDR3 DNA reads TGTGCCAGCAGCTTGTTGGCAGGGGTCGGCACAGATACGCAGTATTTT. As protein: CASSLLAGVGTDTQYF.

The genes are TRBV7-3 and TRBJ1-1; no reliable D call. This CDR3 comprises 13 residues. Deletions cut 4 bases from V and 6 bases from J, with 12 bases between. In germline, CDR1 is SGHTA, CDR2 FQGTGA. CDR3 bases: TGTGCCAGCAGCTCCACCACTTACGCTGAAGCTTTCTTT. Translation gives CASSSTTYAEAFF.

The V and J genes are TRBV10-3 and TRBJ2-1; possibly TRBD1 for D (7 bases). The CDR3 spans 15 residues. Trimming took 8 bases from V and 9 from J, leaving 23 bases between them. The germline gives CDR1 ENHRY, CDR2 SYGVKD. The CDR3 loop reads CAISPPQGGRGEQFF. In DNA form, the CDR3 reads TGTGCCATCTCCCCCCCCCAGGGGGGAAGGGGTGAGCAGTTCTTC.

The V call is TRBV30, the J call TRBJ2-1; D unclear. This CDR3 contains 12 residues. The germline V gene has CDR1 GTSNPN and CDR2 SVGIG (reference sequence). Trimming shortened V by 4 bases and J by 5 bases, and 9 bases separated the two germline ends. The CDR3 is CAWKETDNEQFF. CDR3 DNA sequence: TGTGCCTGGAAGGAGACTGACAATGAGCAGTTCTTC.

The chain recombines TRBV5-4 with TRBJ2-7; TRBD1 matches 9 bases. The V and J ends lost 8 bases and 4 bases, in that order; junction bases with no gene match: 16. The CDR3 runs 16 residues. The germline CDR1 and CDR2 sequences are SGHNT and YYREEE (reference sequence). The CDR3 DNA reads as TGTGCCAGTCAGAAATTTACAGGGGGCGAAACGTACGAGCAGTACTTC. Translation: CASQKFTGGETYEQYF.

The chain couples TRBV2 to TRBJ1-5; no definite D call. The germline V gene has CDR1 SNHLY and CDR2 FYNNEI. V lost 8 bases, J lost 6 bases, and 11 bases lay in between. The CDR3 is 12 amino acids. The CDR3 is CASGLGIQPQHF. The CDR3 nucleotides read TGTGCCAGCGGCCTAGGGATTCAGCCCCAGCATTTT.

V and J are TRBV6-5 and TRBJ1-1, with 7 bases identical to TRBD1. Germline CDR1 reads MNHEY; CDR2 reads SVGAGI. With 2 bases clipped from V and 9 bases from J, the junction kept 3 bases outside the gene matches. The CDR3 covers 12 residues. This CDR3 is CASSYVQGQAFF. The DNA of the CDR3 is TGTGCCAGCAGTTACGTACAGGGGCAAGCTTTCTTT.

This clone has just a few counts. The chain joins TRBV11-3 to TRBJ1-6, with unresolved D. The CDR3 is made up of 16 amino acids. The germline CDR1 and CDR2 sequences are SGHNT and YENEEA. V was trimmed by 2 bases and J by 12 bases, leaving 20 bases between them. CDR3 sequence reads: CASSLSPKASSGPLHF. DNA of the CDR3: TGTGCCAGCAGCTTATCCCCTAAGGCGTCTAGTGGACCCCTCCACTTT.

This clone was observed a handful of times. V and J are TRBV6-1 and TRBJ1-1; D not certain. The CDR3 has 16 amino acids. Trimming took off 2 bases at V and 3 bases at J, with 16 bases between the two ends. Per germline, CDR1 MNHNS and CDR2 SASEGT. This CDR3 is CASSETGLGFYTEAFF. In nucleotides, the CDR3 is TGTGCCAGCAGTGAAACCGGGTTAGGTTTTTACACTGAAGCTTTCTTT.

The chain joins TRBV19 to TRBJ2-2; D not certain. The germline gives CDR1 LNHDA, CDR2 SQIVND (reference sequence). The V end lost 3 bases, the J end lost 4 bases, and 3 bases lay between the germline ends. The CDR3 extends over 12 amino acids. CDR3 residues: CASSIPTGELFF. CDR3 coding DNA: TGTGCCAGTAGTATCCCCACCGGGGAGCTGTTTTTT.